This TCR beta chain was found in a study of metastatic and nonmetastatic thyroid tumors. The wider study: Across blood and tumor or nodule tissue, repertoires from malignant and benign thyroid patients were compared with one another. Study-level findings and limits: Across blood and tumor, TCR beta diversity in malignant thyroid tumors was reportedly significantly higher than in benign nodules.

Trimming took 3 bases from V and 3 from J, leaving 6 bases between them. Germline assignment: CDR1 SNHLY and CDR2 FYNNEI. The CDR3 runs 13 residues. Per the authors' pipeline: A distant-metastasis classifier for papillary thyroid cancer was built using CDR3 differences across clinicopathological groups. Via MiXCR, TCRdb re-called the PCR reads. Clone size and V and J calls follow TCRdb, not the original study. The sample comprises about 9,400 clones, about 33% of which are singletons, and around 15% rests with the top ten. Each patient went into thyroid surgery without having received any treatment. This clone ranks as large (0.1 to 1%). Its target is unknown.

V is TRBV2 and J is TRBJ1-3; no clear D. The receptor was isolated from a female donor with papillary thyroid cancer or a benign thyroid nodule (not recorded which). Some clones in this sample may be carry-over from other donors' samples. Sample: adjacent normal tissue. The CDR3 DNA reads TGTGCCAGCAGTGACCAGCTTGGAAACACCATATATTTT. Translated, it gives CASSDQLGNTIYF.